A selection of T cell receptor beta chains follows, all from one sample in a study of identical twins. TCRdb used MiXCR to reprocess the 5' RACE reads, holding one entry per CDR3 protein. The sample carries 400,000 to 550,000 distinct CDR3 sequences, roughly an eighth recorded once. These records were also assigned to another study, of yellow fever vaccine responses in identical twins.

Material: CD4+ T cells sorted from blood. All receptors derive from a woman between 18 and 30 years old in good health. CDR3s leave out the opening cysteine and the closing phenylalanine or tryptophan. The order of the fields is CDR3 length, V gene, CDR3 protein.

CDR3 length: 13
V gene: TRBV20-1
CDR3 protein: SARVPGATTGELF

CDR3 length: 15
V gene: TRBV7-2
CDR3 protein: ASSLVGTSGGGNEQF

CDR3 length: 12
V gene: TRBV4-3
CDR3 protein: ASRQGLLYNEQF

CDR3 length: 13
V gene: TRBV9
CDR3 protein: ASSVRWGEQETQY

CDR3 length: 11
V gene: TRBV3-1
CDR3 protein: ASSQDHRGQAF

CDR3 length: 14
V gene: TRBV5-1
CDR3 protein: ASSSTGGVVQETQY

CDR3 length: 13
V gene: TRBV29-1
CDR3 protein: SVGVPRGLDNEQF

CDR3 length: 15
V gene: TRBV5-1
CDR3 protein: ASSLVLAGGQKNIQY

CDR3 length: 9
V gene: TRBV28
CDR3 protein: ASSHRWEQY

CDR3 length: 9
V gene: TRBV6-2/TRBV6-3
CDR3 protein: ASSSRLEQY

CDR3 length: 14
V gene: TRBV6-1
CDR3 protein: ASMRIRTGGTYEQY

CDR3 length: 15
V gene: TRBV7-9
CDR3 protein: ASSLVRAGSTTDTQY

CDR3 length: 8
V gene: TRBV29-1
CDR3 protein: SVERDTQY

CDR3 length: 13
V gene: TRBV6-2/TRBV6-3
CDR3 protein: ASKGTSGRINEQF

CDR3 length: 13
V gene: TRBV28
CDR3 protein: ASSLSLGQFGGYT